The 8 T cell receptor beta chains reported below all come from one sample, sequenced in a study of blood T cell repertoires in COVID-19. Clones were read by immunoSEQ multiplex PCR, and TCRdb kept only the in-frame ones, dropping some. Of more than 75,000 clones in the sample, roughly nine tenths were seen once. What was sequenced was peripheral blood. The source of these receptors is a man in his fifties or sixties with acute or convalescent COVID-19.

This chain connects TRBV4-1 to TRBJ1-5; TRBD1 aligns across 7 bases. J was trimmed by 8 bases and V by 4 bases; bases with no gene match: 14. Germline assignment: CDR1 MGHRA and CDR2 YSYEKL. This CDR3 comprises 16 residues. This CDR3 reads CASSLHPTGEREPQHF. The DNA for the CDR3 is TGCGCCAGCAGCCTTCATCCAACAGGGGAGAGGGAGCCCCAGCATTTT.

This chain connects TRBV3-1 (or the pseudogene TRBV3-2) to TRBJ1-1; no definite D call. This CDR3 is built from 14 residues. Between the trimmed V and J ends, which lost 6 bases and 2 bases, there was a span of 13 bases. Germline CDR1 reads LGHDT; CDR2 reads YNNKEL (reference sequence). The CDR3 is CASRPSSGNTEAFF. In nucleotides, the CDR3 is TGTGCCAGCAGGCCAAGTTCGGGTAACACTGAAGCTTTCTTT.

The chain carries TRBV29-1 and TRBJ2-1, with a tentative D call TRBD2 (6 bases). From germline, CDR1 is SQVTM and CDR2 ANQGSEA. The CDR3 runs to 18 residues. V lost 0 bases, J lost 5 bases, and 23 bases lay in between. The CDR3 is CSVEDPPVTSLTNNEQFF. In nucleotides, the CDR3 is TGCAGCGTTGAAGATCCTCCCGTTACTAGCCTCACAAACAATGAGCAGTTCTTC.

The V call is TRBV7-2, the J call TRBJ2-1; D not resolved. Germline V lookup: CDR1 SGHTA, CDR2 FQGNSA. V was pared by 1 base and J by 3 bases, with 4 bases between. The CDR3 sequence is 13 residues long. DNA of the CDR3: TGTGCCAGCAGCTTAGTTAGCTACAATGAGCAGTTCTTC. It is translated as CASSLVSYNEQFF.

The gene calls are TRBV5-6 and TRBJ1-1, with TRBD1 identical over 9 bases. The CDR3 sequence is 16 residues long. Trimming cost V 3 bases and J 0 bases; bases outside gene matches: 6. Germline lookup yields CDR1 SGHDT and CDR2 YYEEEE. In DNA form, the CDR3 reads TGTGCCAGCAGCTACCGGACAGGGGCTGTGAACACTGAAGCTTTCTTT. Protein product: CASSYRTGAVNTEAFF.

This chain joins TRBV30 and TRBJ1-5; D call uncertain. Germline V gene data show CDR1 as GTSNPN and CDR2 as SVGIG (reference sequence). Trimming shortened V by 1 base and J by 0 bases, and 7 bases separated the two germline ends. CDR3 length: 14 residues. The CDR3 nucleotides read TGTGCCTGGAGTGGAGGAAATAGCAATCAGCCCCAGCATTTT. Encoded protein: CAWSGGNSNQPQHF.

The CDR3 region is CASSRARDRGYNEQFF. As DNA, the CDR3 is TGTGCCAGCAGCCGAGCTCGAGACAGGGGTTACAATGAGCAGTTCTTC. The V and J genes are TRBV7-8 and TRBJ2-1; 8 positions match TRBD1. CDR3 length equals 16 residues. Germline trimming cut 5 bases from V and 4 bases from J; bases unmatched to any gene: 10. The V gene's germline CDR1 is SGHVS and CDR2 FQNEAQ.

This clone was detected once. The chain combines TRBV7-9 with TRBJ2-1; the match to TRBD2 covers 15 bases. Trimming at V came to 7 bases and at J to 8 bases, leaving 6 bases not matched to a gene. The germline gives CDR1 SEHNR, CDR2 FQNEAQ (reference sequence). The CDR3 is 15 amino acids. The DNA of the CDR3 is TGTGCCAGCACCAATGGACTAGCGGGAGGGCATGAGCAGTTCTTC. This codes for CASTNGLAGGHEQFF.